This T cell receptor beta chain was retrieved from a study of CD4 T cell repertoires in COVID-19. Study context: CFSE-low cells expanded approximately eleven days with IL-2, then restimulated with other coronavirus spikes. General study findings and limits: Sharing of several most expanded SARS-CoV-2-reactive clonotypes across memory subsets suggested intraclonal diversification.

Some clones are missing from TCRdb's copy, which holds only in-frame ones; the method was immunoSEQ multiplex PCR. The table shows approximately 8,400 clones, with about 85% occurring only once. Germline values: CDR1 MNHEY, CDR2 SVGAGI. This CDR3 has 11 amino acids. The memory T cells were sequenced right after ex vivo isolation, without culture. This clone came up a few times. The antigen remains unidentified. The clonotype was recovered from a human donor who had COVID-19. The chain carries TRBV6-5 and TRBJ1-2, with D unresolved. The starting material was effector memory CD4+ T cells from blood, obtained before the COVID-19 pandemic. The CDR3 region has the DNA TGTGCGGTTGGCGGTAACTATGGCTACACCTTC. Protein product: CAVGGNYGYTF.